Given below is one T cell receptor (beta chain) in context. Its antigen is not known. The deep-level immunoSEQ assay was used. Sequenced by immunoSEQ multiplex PCR; TCRdb stores in-frame clones only, minus some. Altogether over a million clones are present, more than 65% being singletons, with the ten largest covering around 1.4%. The germline CDR1 and CDR2 sequences are MRHNA and SNTAGT. This CDR3 region has 15 residues. Germline trimming cut 6 bases from V and 0 bases from J; bases unmatched to any gene: 7. This record comes from a study of shared clonotypes between healthy human individuals. Study at large: The plates for each donor numbered three CD4 naive, three CD4 memory, two CD8 naive and one CD8 memory. General observations from the study: Generally, naive subsets (rather than memory subsets) showed larger estimated richness.

A CD45RA-negative memory subset and a CD45RA+ naive subset were separated from the CD4+ cells. The rearrangement joins TRBV6-4 to TRBJ2-7; 8 nucleotides match TRBD2. The sequencing sample was made of memory CD4+ T cells sorted from blood. Subset denoted: CD45RA-negative fraction. The TCR was taken from a man aged 18 to 35 in good health. CDR3 sequence: CASRSRGGSSYEQYF. Written as DNA, the CDR3 is TGTGCCAGCAGGTCTCGCGGGGGGAGCTCCTACGAGCAGTACTTC.